This TCR beta chain was sequenced during a study of T cell responses to AZD1222 COVID-19 vaccine. Study results and caveats: An increase in Spike-specific TCR breadth and depth was observed after two AZD1222 doses. The number of AZD1222 recipients seropositive at baseline was only five or six.

Only in-frame clones appear in the TCRdb table, and some are missing; sequencing was by immunoSEQ multiplex PCR. The sample yields 150,000 or so clones, 93% seen once. Comment on this clone: What it binds is not known.

J gave up 1 base and V 2 bases, and 3 bases lay outside the gene matches. This CDR3 has 15 residues. From germline, CDR1 is MNHEY and CDR2 SVGAGI. The sample in question was peripheral blood, obtained on day 0 of AZD1222 vaccination. The chain uses TRBV6-5 and TRBJ2-7, with 9 bases aligning to TRBD1. This TCR came from an adult in good health. The CDR3 protein is CASSYAGQGSYEQYF. The CDR3 region has the DNA TGTGCCAGCAGTTACGCGGGACAGGGTTCCTACGAGCAGTACTTC.